The sequence of this T cell receptor (beta chain) was determined in a study of shared clonotypes between healthy human individuals. For the study at large: There were three CD4 naive, three CD4 memory, two CD8 naive and one CD8 memory plates per donor.

All of the donors resided in Nashville, Tennessee, and each was a Caucasian adult. Worth noting for this clone: Its antigen remains unidentified.

Germline-derived CDR1 and CDR2 are SGDLS and YYNGEE. The CDR3 has 15 amino acids. V lost 0 bases, J lost 5 bases, and 11 bases lay in between. Study outcomes and limitations: Larger richness was generally estimated for naive than memory subsets.

Generated by immunoSEQ multiplex PCR, the TCRdb table keeps only in-frame clones and is missing some. The repertoire holds 850,000 to 1,200,000 clones, 70% to 80% seen once, with about 1.5% in the top ten. This TCR derives from a man aged 18 to 30 in good health. The rearrangement joins TRBV9 to TRBJ1-4; D remains ambiguous. Sequenced material: memory CD4+ T cells sorted from blood. Subset given: CD45RA-negative fraction. In DNA, the CDR3 is TGTGCCAGCAGCGTAGCTTATGGGGAAAATGAAAAACTGTTTTTT. It translates to CASSVAYGENEKLFF.